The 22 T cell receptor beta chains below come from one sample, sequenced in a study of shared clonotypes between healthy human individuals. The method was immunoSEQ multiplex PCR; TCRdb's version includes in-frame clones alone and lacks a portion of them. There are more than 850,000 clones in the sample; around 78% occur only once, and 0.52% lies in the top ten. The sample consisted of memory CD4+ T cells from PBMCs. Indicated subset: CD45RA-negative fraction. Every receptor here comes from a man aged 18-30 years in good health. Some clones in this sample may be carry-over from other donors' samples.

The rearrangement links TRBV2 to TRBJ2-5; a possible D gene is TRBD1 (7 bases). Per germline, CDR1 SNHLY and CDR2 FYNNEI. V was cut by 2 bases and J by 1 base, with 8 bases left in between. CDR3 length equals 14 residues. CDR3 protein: CASSEQGGQETQYF. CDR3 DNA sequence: TGTGCCAGCAGTGAACAGGGGGGCCAAGAGACCCAGTACTTC.

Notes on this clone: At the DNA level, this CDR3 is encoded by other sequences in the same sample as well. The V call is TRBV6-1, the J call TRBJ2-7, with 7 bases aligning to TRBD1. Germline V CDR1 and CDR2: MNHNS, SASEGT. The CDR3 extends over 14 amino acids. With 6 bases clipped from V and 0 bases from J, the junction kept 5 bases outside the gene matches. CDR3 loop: CASRIQGTSYEQYF. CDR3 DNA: TGTGCCAGCAGAATACAGGGGACCTCCTACGAGCAGTACTTC.

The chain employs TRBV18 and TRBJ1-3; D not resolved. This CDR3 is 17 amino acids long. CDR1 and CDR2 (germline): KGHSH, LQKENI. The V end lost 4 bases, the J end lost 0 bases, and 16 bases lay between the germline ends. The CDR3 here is CASSRFREYYSGNTIYF. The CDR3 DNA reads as TGTGCCAGCTCACGATTTCGGGAATATTACTCTGGAAACACCATATATTTT.

CDR3 nucleotide sequence: TGTGCCACCTCGGTCCTAACCGAGCAGTACTTC. Its protein product is CATSVLTEQYF. V is TRBV2 and J is TRBJ2-7; D uncertain. Germline CDR1 is SNHLY and CDR2 is FYNNEI. There are 11 residues in the CDR3. With 10 bases removed from V and 6 bases from J, the gap between germline ends came to 13 bases.

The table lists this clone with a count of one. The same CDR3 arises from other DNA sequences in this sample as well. Written as DNA, the CDR3 is TGCGCCAGCAGCCAGGGACAGGATACCGGGGAGCTGTTTTTT. Protein sequence: CASSQGQDTGELFF. The chain carries TRBV5-1 and TRBJ2-2; 8 nucleotides line up with TRBD1. V lost 4 bases to trimming and J lost 5 bases; unmatched junction nucleotides: 4. CDR3 length equals 14 residues. Germline V gene lookup returns CDR1 SGHRS and CDR2 YFSETQ.

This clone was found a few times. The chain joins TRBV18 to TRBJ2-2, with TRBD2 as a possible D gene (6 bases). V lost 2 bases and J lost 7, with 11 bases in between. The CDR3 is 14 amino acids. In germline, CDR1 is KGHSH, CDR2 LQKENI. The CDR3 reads CASSPWREVGELFF. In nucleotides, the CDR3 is TGTGCCAGCTCACCATGGCGGGAAGTCGGGGAGCTGTTTTTT. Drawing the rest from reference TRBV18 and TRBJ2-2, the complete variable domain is NAGVMQNPRHLVRRRGQEARLRCSPMKGHSHVYWYRQLPEEGLKFMVYLQKENIIDESGMPKERFSAEFPKEGPSILRIQQVVRGDSAAYFCASSPWREVGELFFGEGSRLTVL.

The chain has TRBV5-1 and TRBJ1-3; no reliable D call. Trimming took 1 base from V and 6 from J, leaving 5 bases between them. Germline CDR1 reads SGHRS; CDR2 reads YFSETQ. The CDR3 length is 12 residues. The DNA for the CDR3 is TGCGCCAGCAGCTTGATACAAAACACCATATATTTT. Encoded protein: CASSLIQNTIYF.

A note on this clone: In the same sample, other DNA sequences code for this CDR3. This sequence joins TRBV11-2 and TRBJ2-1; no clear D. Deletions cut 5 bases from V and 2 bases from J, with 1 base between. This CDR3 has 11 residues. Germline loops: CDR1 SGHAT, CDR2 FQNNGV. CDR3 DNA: TGTGCCAGCAGCCCCTACAATGAGCAGTTCTTC. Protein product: CASSPYNEQFF. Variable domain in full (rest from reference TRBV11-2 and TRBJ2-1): EAGVAQSPRYKIIEKRQSVAFWCNPISGHATLYWYQQILGQGPKLLIQFQNNGVVDDSQLPKDRFSAERLKGVDSTLKIQPAKLEDSAVYLCASSPYNEQFFGPGTRLTVL.

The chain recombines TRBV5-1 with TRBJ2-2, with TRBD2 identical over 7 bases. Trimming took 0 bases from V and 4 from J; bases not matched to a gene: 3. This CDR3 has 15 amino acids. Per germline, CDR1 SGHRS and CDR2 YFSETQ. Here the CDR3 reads CASSLDPSGTGELFF. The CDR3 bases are TGCGCCAGCAGCTTGGATCCTAGCGGCACCGGGGAGCTGTTTTTT.

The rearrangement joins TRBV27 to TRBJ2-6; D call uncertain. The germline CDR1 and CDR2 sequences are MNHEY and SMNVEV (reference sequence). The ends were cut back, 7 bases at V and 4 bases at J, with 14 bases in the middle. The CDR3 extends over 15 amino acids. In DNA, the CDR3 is TGTGCCAGCACCTTCGAAGTGAGGGGGGCCAACGTCCTGACTTTC. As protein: CASTFEVRGANVLTF.

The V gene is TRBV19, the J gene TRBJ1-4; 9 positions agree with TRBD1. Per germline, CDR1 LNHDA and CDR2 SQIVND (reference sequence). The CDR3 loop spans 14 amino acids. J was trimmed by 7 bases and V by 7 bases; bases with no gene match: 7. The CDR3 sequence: CASKYRGLGEKLFF. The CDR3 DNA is TGTGCCAGTAAATACAGGGGGCTGGGTGAAAAACTGTTTTTT. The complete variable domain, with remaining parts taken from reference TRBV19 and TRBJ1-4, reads DGGITQSPKYLFRKEGQNVTLSCEQNLNHDAMYWYRQDPGQGLRLIYYSQIVNDFQKGDIAEGYSVSREKKESFPLTVTSAQKNPTAFYLCASKYRGLGEKLFFGSGTQLSVL.

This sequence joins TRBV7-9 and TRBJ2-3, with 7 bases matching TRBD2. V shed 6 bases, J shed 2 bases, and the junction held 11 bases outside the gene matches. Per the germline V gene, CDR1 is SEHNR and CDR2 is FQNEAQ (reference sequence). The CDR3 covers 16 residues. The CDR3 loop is CASRSRRGNYTDTQYF. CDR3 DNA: TGTGCCAGCAGGTCACGGCGGGGGAATTACACAGATACGCAGTATTTT.

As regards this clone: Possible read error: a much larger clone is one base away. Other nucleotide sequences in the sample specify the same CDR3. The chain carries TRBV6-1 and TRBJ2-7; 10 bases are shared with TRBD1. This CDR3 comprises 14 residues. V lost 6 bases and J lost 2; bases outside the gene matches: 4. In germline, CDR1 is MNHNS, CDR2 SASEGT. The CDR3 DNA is TGTGCCAGCAGCCGGGACAGGGGTGCCTACGAGCAGTACTTC. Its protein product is CASSRDRGAYEQYF.

DNA for the CDR3: TGTGCCAGTATGGGACCGGGACAGGCGAACTATGGCTACACCTTC. Amino acid sequence: CASMGPGQANYGYTF. V and J are TRBV19 and TRBJ1-2; 8 bases are shared with TRBD1. The trim removed 7 bases at V and 2 bases at J, leaving 9 bases unmatched. Germline V lookup: CDR1 LNHDA, CDR2 SQIVND (reference sequence). The CDR3 is made up of 15 amino acids.

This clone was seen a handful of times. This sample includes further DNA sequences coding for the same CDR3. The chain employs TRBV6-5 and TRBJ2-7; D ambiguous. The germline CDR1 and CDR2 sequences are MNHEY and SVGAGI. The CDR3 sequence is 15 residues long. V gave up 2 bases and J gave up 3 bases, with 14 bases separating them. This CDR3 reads CASSYAPGSRYEQYF. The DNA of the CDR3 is TGTGCCAGCAGTTACGCCCCAGGTTCACGCTACGAGCAGTACTTC.

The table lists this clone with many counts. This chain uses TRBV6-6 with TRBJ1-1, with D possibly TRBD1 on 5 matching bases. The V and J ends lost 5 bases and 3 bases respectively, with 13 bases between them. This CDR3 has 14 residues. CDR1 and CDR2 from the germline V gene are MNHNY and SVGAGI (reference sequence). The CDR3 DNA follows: TGTGCCAGCAGTCGTGACAGCCTGTACACTGAAGCTTTCTTT. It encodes CASSRDSLYTEAFF.

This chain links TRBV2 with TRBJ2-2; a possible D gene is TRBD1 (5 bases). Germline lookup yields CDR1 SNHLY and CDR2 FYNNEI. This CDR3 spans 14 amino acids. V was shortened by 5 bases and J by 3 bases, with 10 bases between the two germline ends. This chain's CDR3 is CASSLDRHTGELFF. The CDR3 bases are TGTGCCAGCAGTCTAGACAGACACACCGGGGAGCTGTTTTTT.

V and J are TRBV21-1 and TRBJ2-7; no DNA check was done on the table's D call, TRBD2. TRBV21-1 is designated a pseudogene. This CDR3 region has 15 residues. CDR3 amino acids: CASVTLGRRAYEQYF. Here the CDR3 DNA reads TGTGCCAGCGTTACTTTGGGGCGGAGGGCCTACGAGCAGTACTTC.

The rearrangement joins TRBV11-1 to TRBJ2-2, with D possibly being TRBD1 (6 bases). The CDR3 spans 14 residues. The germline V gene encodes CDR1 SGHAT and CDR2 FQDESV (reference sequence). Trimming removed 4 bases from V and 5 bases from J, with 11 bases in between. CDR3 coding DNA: TGTGCCAGCAGCTATACACAGGGAACCGGGGAGCTGTTTTTT. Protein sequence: CASSYTQGTGELFF.

CDR3 DNA sequence: TGTGCTAGTGGTGTAGGGGTGGCGCAGTATTTT. This encodes CASGVGVAQYF. J is TRBJ2-3 and V is TRBV12-5; perhaps TRBD1 as D (5 bases). CDR1 LGHNT and CDR2 FRNRAP come from the germline V gene. The CDR3 contains 11 residues. The V gene lost 5 bases and the J gene lost 10 bases, with 10 bases spanning the gap.

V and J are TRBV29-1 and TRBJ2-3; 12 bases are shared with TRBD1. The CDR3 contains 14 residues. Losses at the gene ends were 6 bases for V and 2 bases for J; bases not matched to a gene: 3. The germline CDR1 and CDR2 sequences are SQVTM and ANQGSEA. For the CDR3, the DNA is TGCAGCGTCCGGGACAGGGGGCCCACAGATACGCAGTATTTT. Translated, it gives CSVRDRGPTDTQYF.

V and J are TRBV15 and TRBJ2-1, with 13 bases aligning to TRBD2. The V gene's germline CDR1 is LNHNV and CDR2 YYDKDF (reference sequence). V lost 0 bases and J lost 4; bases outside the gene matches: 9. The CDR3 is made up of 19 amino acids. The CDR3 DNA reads TGTGCCACCAGCAGAGAAACTCCATGGACTAGCGGGGGATACAATGAGCAGTTCTTC. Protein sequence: CATSRETPWTSGGYNEQFF.